These 30 T cell receptor beta chains originate from one sample sequenced in a study of blood T cell repertoires in COVID-19. Data came from immunoSEQ multiplex PCR; TCRdb stores just in-frame clones and leaves some out. The profile shows about 140,000 clones, around 88% of them singletons. The sequencing input was peripheral blood. All receptors come from a human donor in a cohort sampled during active COVID-19.

The chain recombines TRBV11-1 with TRBJ1-3; 8 nucleotides align to TRBD1. The CDR3 loop spans 16 amino acids. Germline loops: CDR1 SGHAT, CDR2 FQDESV (reference sequence). V shed 3 bases, J shed 1 base, and the junction held 5 bases outside the gene matches. CDR3 protein: CASSLETGASGNTIYF. The CDR3 DNA follows: TGTGCCAGCAGCTTGGAGACAGGGGCGTCTGGAAACACCATATATTTT.

The chain has TRBV6-1 and TRBJ1-6; a weak D match, TRBD1 (6 bases). CDR3 size: 17 residues. Trimming left V 2 bases short and J 3 bases short, with 14 bases between. The germline V gene has CDR1 MNHNS and CDR2 SASEGT. CDR3 DNA: TGTGCCAGCAGTGAAAAGGGGCAGGGGATCTATAATTCACCCCTCCACTTT. This translates into CASSEKGQGIYNSPLHF.

The rearrangement joins TRBV10-3 to TRBJ2-1, with 8 bases identical to TRBD2. Trimming cost V 5 bases and J 7 bases; bases outside gene matches: 1. CDR3 length: 12 amino acids. CDR1 and CDR2 (germline): ENHRY, SYGVKD. CDR3 region: CAISPGGNEQFF. In nucleotides, the CDR3 is TGTGCCATCAGTCCGGGGGGGAATGAGCAGTTCTTC.

J is TRBJ2-5 and V is TRBV3-1 (or the pseudogene TRBV3-2), with 14 bases aligning to TRBD2. J gave up 4 bases and V 4 bases, and 8 bases lay outside the gene matches. This CDR3 region has 17 residues. Germline values: CDR1 LGHDT, CDR2 YNNKEL (reference sequence). CDR3 in DNA: TGTGCCAGCAGCCTTCGGACTAGCGGGGGGCTGGCAGAGACCCAGTACTTC. It encodes CASSLRTSGGLAETQYF.

In its sample, this clone was seen a few times. The chain employs TRBV7-6 and TRBJ1-6; the D is unclear. V lost 5 bases, J lost 0 bases, and 8 bases lay in between. This CDR3 is 15 amino acids long. Germline CDR1 is SGHVS and CDR2 is FNYEAQ. The CDR3 DNA follows: TGTGCCAGCAGCGAACGGAGCTCCTATAATTCACCCCTCCACTTT. Translating it yields CASSERSSYNSPLHF. The full variable domain, rest sourced from reference TRBV7-6 and TRBJ1-6, is GAGVSQSPRYKVTKRGQDVALRCDPISGHVSLYWYRQALGQGPEFLTYFNYEAQQDKSGLPNDRFSAERPEGSISTLTIQRTEQRDSAMYRCASSERSSYNSPLHFGNGTRLTVT.

J is TRBJ2-1 and V is TRBV10-3; TRBD2 aligns across 8 bases. Germline loops: CDR1 ENHRY, CDR2 SYGVKD. The CDR3 contains 13 residues. Losses at the gene ends were 8 bases for V and 6 bases for J; bases not matched to a gene: 6. CDR3 nucleotides: TGTGCCATCGGTGTCCGGGAGGGCAATGAGCAGTTCTTC. Protein: CAIGVREGNEQFF.

This clone was observed once. V usage is TRBV6-6 and J usage is TRBJ1-5; a weak D match, TRBD1 (5 bases). Per germline, CDR1 MNHNY and CDR2 SVGAGI (reference sequence). The V end was cut by 11 bases, the J end by 6 bases, with 14 bases between. CDR3 length: 12 residues. CDR3 sequence reads: CAGGGNSQPQHF. In DNA form, the CDR3 reads TGTGCCGGGGGGGGGAATAGTCAGCCCCAGCATTTT.

V gene TRBV5-1 combines with J gene TRBJ2-3; 7 bases are a match to TRBD2. The CDR3 is made up of 14 amino acids. Germline CDR1 reads SGHRS; CDR2 reads YFSETQ. Germline trimming cut 4 bases from V and 2 bases from J; bases unmatched to any gene: 4. Here the CDR3 DNA reads TGCGCCAGCAGCCTAGCGGCTCTCACAGATACGCAGTATTTT. Amino acid sequence: CASSLAALTDTQYF.

The chain employs TRBV7-9 and TRBJ1-2; 7 nucleotides line up with TRBD1. The CDR3 spans 14 residues. V was clipped by 7 bases and J by 2 bases; unmatched bases: 7. Germline values: CDR1 SEHNR, CDR2 FQNEAQ (reference sequence). The CDR3 reads CASKLQGINYGYTF. Here the CDR3 DNA reads TGTGCCAGCAAGCTACAGGGGATCAACTATGGCTACACCTTC.

This rearrangement joins TRBV2 to TRBJ2-3, with D perhaps TRBD1 (5 bases). V was trimmed by 3 bases and J by 6 bases, leaving 19 bases between them. The CDR3 consists of 16 residues. Germline V gene sequence: CDR1 SNHLY, CDR2 FYNNEI. The CDR3 sequence: CASSDRTSGAGDTQYF. CDR3 nucleotide sequence: TGTGCCAGCAGTGACCGGACATCGGGCGCAGGGGATACGCAGTATTTT.

This clone was observed once. The chain carries TRBV6-5 and TRBJ1-5; 7 bases line up with TRBD1. Per the germline V gene, CDR1 is MNHEY and CDR2 is SVGAGI. The CDR3 totals 13 residues. V trimming: 6 bases; J trimming: 7 bases; junction bases outside the gene matches: 6. The CDR3 here is CASRPTGSQPQHF. The CDR3 DNA sequence: TGTGCCAGCAGGCCGACAGGGAGCCAGCCCCAGCATTTT.

The J gene is TRBJ1-5, the V gene TRBV2, with D perhaps TRBD1 (5 bases). The CDR3 covers 14 residues. V shed 4 bases and J shed 0 bases, with 7 bases lying between them. Looked up from germline, CDR1 is SNHLY and CDR2 is FYNNEI. CDR3 amino acids: CASSGQISNQPQHF. The CDR3 coding sequence is TGTGCCAGCAGTGGACAGATTAGCAATCAGCCCCAGCATTTT.

The rearrangement links TRBV11-3 to TRBJ2-5; 13 positions match TRBD2. In germline, CDR1 is SGHNT, CDR2 YENEEA. The CDR3 sequence is 14 residues long. The ends lost 6 bases at V and 3 bases at J; junction bases unmatched: 1. CDR3 sequence (DNA): TGTGCCAGCAGTGGACTAGCGGGAGAAGAGACCCAGTACTTC. Amino acids: CASSGLAGEETQYF.

The rearrangement uses TRBV7-2 and TRBJ2-7; 9 bases map to TRBD2. V gave up 4 bases and J gave up 0 bases; unmatched junction bases: 10. Germline values: CDR1 SGHTA, CDR2 FQGNSA. The CDR3 extends over 17 amino acids. The CDR3 DNA is TGTGCCAGCAGCTCCCTTAGCGGAGCGGGGGGCTCCTACGAGCAGTACTTC. This translates into CASSSLSGAGGSYEQYF.

J is TRBJ2-7 and V is TRBV28; 13 positions match TRBD2. The length of the CDR3 is 15 residues. J lost 8 bases, V lost 3 bases, and 7 bases had no gene match. CDR1 and CDR2 (germline): MDHEN, SYDVKM. The CDR3, as DNA: TGTGCCAGCAGTTTCGGCGGACTAGCGGGGGAGCAGCAGTACTTC. Translating gives CASSFGGLAGEQQYF.

The chain links TRBV7-3 to TRBJ2-1; maybe TRBD1 (6 bases). Germline lookup yields CDR1 SGHTA and CDR2 FQGTGA. The CDR3 is made up of 15 amino acids. Trimming cost V 5 bases and J 2 bases, with 13 bases left between them. CDR3 nucleotide sequence: TGTGCCAGCAGCGTCCAGGGGTCCCCCTACAATGAGCAGTTCTTC. Residues: CASSVQGSPYNEQFF. Full variable domain (remainder filled in from reference TRBV7-3 and TRBJ2-1): GAGVSQTPSNKVTEKGKYVELRCDPISGHTALYWYRQSLGQGPEFLIYFQGTGAADDSGLPNDRFFAVRPEGSVSTLKIQRTERGDSAVYLCASSVQGSPYNEQFFGPGTRLTVL.

The chain recombines TRBV3-1 (or the pseudogene TRBV3-2) with TRBJ1-2; the D is unclear. Germline-derived CDR1 and CDR2 are LGHDT and YNNKEL (reference sequence). The CDR3 spans 13 residues. Trimming took 3 bases from V and 7 from J, leaving 12 bases between them. CDR3 region: CASSHATSGGYTF. The CDR3 region has the DNA TGTGCCAGCAGCCACGCAACTTCGGGTGGCTACACCTTC.

The CDR3 nucleotides are TGTGCCAGAGGGGCTCACATGAACACTGAAGCTTTCTTT. Its protein is CARGAHMNTEAFF. V and J are TRBV2 and TRBJ1-1, with D perhaps matching TRBD1 (5 bases). The CDR3 has 13 residues. Germline assignment: CDR1 SNHLY and CDR2 FYNNEI. V lost 9 bases and J 0 bases, leaving 11 bases between the germline ends. Full variable domain (outside the CDR3, taken from reference TRBV2 and TRBJ1-1): EPEVTQTPSHQVTQMGQEVILRCVPISNHLYFYWYRQILGQKVEFLVSFYNNEISEKSEIFDDQFSVERPDGSNFTLKIRSTKLEDSAMYFCARGAHMNTEAFFGQGTRLTVV.

The chain uses TRBV9 and TRBJ2-1; D call uncertain. Trimming removed 3 bases from V and 8 bases from J, with 15 bases in between. The germline V gene has CDR1 SGDLS and CDR2 YYNGEE. The CDR3 loop spans 14 amino acids. The CDR3 DNA follows: TGTGCCAGCAGCGAGTCTTTGCGGATCGATGAGCAGTTCTTC. Translating it yields CASSESLRIDEQFF.

The chain joins TRBV6-2 or TRBV6-3 to TRBJ1-2; 10 bases agree with TRBD1. The germline V gene encodes CDR1 MNHEY and CDR2 SVGEGT. Trimming removed 4 bases from V and 0 bases from J; junction bases left unmatched: 8. This CDR3 region has 17 residues. CDR3 protein: CASSSPGQGITNYGYTF. The DNA for the CDR3 is TGTGCCAGCAGTTCTCCGGGACAGGGGATAACTAACTATGGCTACACCTTC.

This rearrangement joins TRBV6-5 to TRBJ2-7, with 8 bases lining up with TRBD2. J gave up 7 bases and V 2 bases, and 4 bases lay outside the gene matches. Germline CDR1 reads MNHEY; CDR2 reads SVGAGI. The CDR3 spans 13 residues. The CDR3 here is CASSYGVAGEQYF. CDR3 DNA sequence: TGTGCCAGCAGTTACGGAGTAGCGGGGGAGCAGTACTTC.

The chain combines TRBV19 with TRBJ2-7; 11 nucleotides line up with TRBD1. The length of the CDR3 is 14 residues. V lost 8 bases and J lost 2; bases outside the gene matches: 5. Germline V CDR1 and CDR2: LNHDA, SQIVND (reference sequence). The CDR3 here is CASRPGQGAYEQYF. CDR3 nucleotide sequence: TGTGCCAGTCGGCCGGGACAGGGGGCCTACGAGCAGTACTTC.

The table lists this clone with a count of one. The rearrangement joins TRBV6-6 to TRBJ2-7; the match to TRBD1 covers 10 bases. CDR1 is MNHNY, CDR2 SVGAGI, per germline (reference sequence). The length of the CDR3 is 17 residues. V shed 5 bases, J shed 5 bases, and the junction held 15 bases outside the gene matches. CDR3 residues: CASSLITPGTGVHEQYF. The CDR3 DNA sequence: TGTGCCAGCAGTCTAATAACTCCCGGGACAGGGGTCCACGAGCAGTACTTC.

The chain uses TRBV7-2 and TRBJ2-7; possibly TRBD1 for D (6 bases). CDR1 is SGHTA and CDR2 is FQGNSA in the germline V gene. Trimming removed 5 bases from V and 2 bases from J, with 13 bases in between. The CDR3 length is 14 residues. The CDR3 sequence: CASSLSTGPYEQYF. For the CDR3, the DNA is TGTGCCAGCAGCCTATCGACAGGCCCCTACGAGCAGTACTTC.

This clone occurred a few times. The chain employs TRBV10-1 and TRBJ2-1, with D maybe TRBD2 (6 bases). The CDR3 runs to 14 residues. Germline V lookup: CDR1 WNHNN, CDR2 SYGVQD (reference sequence). The V end lost 5 bases, the J end lost 1 base, and 9 bases lay between the germline ends. The DNA for the CDR3 is TGCGCCAGCAGTCGGGAGAGGTCCTACAATGAGCAGTTCTTC. It is translated as CASSRERSYNEQFF.

CDR3 residues: CASRLTGGALLEQYF. In DNA form, the CDR3 reads TGTGCCAGCAGACTCACAGGGGGTGCACTTCTCGAGCAGTACTTC. The chain links TRBV5-8 to TRBJ2-7, with 8 positions matching TRBD1. The germline V gene encodes CDR1 SGHTS and CDR2 YDEGEE. The V gene end was trimmed by 5 bases and the J gene end by 6 bases; junction bases not matched to a gene: 13. The CDR3 loop spans 15 amino acids.

The genes are TRBV28 and TRBJ2-5; D may be TRBD1 (6 bases). The germline CDR1 and CDR2 sequences are MDHEN and SYDVKM. V lost 3 bases, J lost 7 bases, and 9 bases lay in between. This CDR3 is built from 12 residues. The CDR3 region is CASSFWGLTQYF. The DNA for the CDR3 is TGTGCCAGCAGTTTTTGGGGGCTGACCCAGTACTTC.

The V gene is TRBV24-1, the J gene TRBJ2-3; possible D gene TRBD1, 7 bases. The germline CDR1 and CDR2 sequences are KGHDR and SFDVKD. The ends were cut back, 2 bases at V and 0 bases at J, with 14 bases in the middle. CDR3 length: 17 amino acids. This chain's CDR3 is CATSDSRTGLSTDTQYF. The CDR3 bases are TGTGCCACCAGTGATTCACGGACAGGACTAAGCACAGATACGCAGTATTTT.

A note on this clone: Other DNA sequences within the sample encode an identical CDR3. The chain links TRBV19 to TRBJ2-3, with 10 positions matching TRBD1. Losses at the gene ends were 5 bases for V and 3 bases for J; bases not matched to a gene: 2. Germline V gene sequence: CDR1 LNHDA, CDR2 SQIVND (reference sequence). The CDR3 runs 14 residues. As DNA, the CDR3 is TGTGCCAGTAGTTCGGGACAGGGGACAGATACGCAGTATTTT. Its translation: CASSSGQGTDTQYF.

The V gene is TRBV6-6, the J gene TRBJ2-1; TRBD2 is a possible D gene (5 bases). Trimming left V 2 bases short and J 5 bases short, with 10 bases between. Germline V gives CDR1 MNHNY, CDR2 SVGAGI (reference sequence). The CDR3 covers 14 residues. CDR3 sequence reads: CASSYGGLDNEQFF. The CDR3 nucleotides read TGTGCCAGCAGTTACGGAGGTTTGGACAATGAGCAGTTCTTC.